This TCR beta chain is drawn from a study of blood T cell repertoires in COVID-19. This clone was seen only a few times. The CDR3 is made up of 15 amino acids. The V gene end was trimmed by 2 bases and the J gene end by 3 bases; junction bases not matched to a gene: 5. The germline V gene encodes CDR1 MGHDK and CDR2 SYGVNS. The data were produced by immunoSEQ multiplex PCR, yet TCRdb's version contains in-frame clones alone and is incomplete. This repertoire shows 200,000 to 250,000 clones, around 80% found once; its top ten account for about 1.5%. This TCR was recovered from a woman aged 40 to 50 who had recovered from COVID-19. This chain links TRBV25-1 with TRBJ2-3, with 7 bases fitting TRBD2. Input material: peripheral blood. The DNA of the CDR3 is TGTGCCAGCAGTGAAGGGGGGGGTCTAACAGATACGCAGTATTTT. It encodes CASSEGGGLTDTQYF.